Shown below are 30 T cell receptor beta chains from a single sample sequenced in a study of blood T cell repertoires in COVID-19. Assay used: immunoSEQ multiplex PCR; TCRdb lists only in-frame clones, some missing. The repertoire has under 150,000 clones, about 88% of them found once; the top ten carry under 9%. Sequencing input: peripheral blood. The receptors shown here come from a woman aged 70-85 years who had recovered from COVID-19.

This chain joins TRBV18 and TRBJ1-3, with D perhaps TRBD1 (6 bases). From germline, CDR1 is KGHSH and CDR2 LQKENI. V was clipped by 0 bases and J by 4 bases, with 16 bases between them. This CDR3 has 17 amino acids. CDR3 loop: CASSPPSLTGWGNTIYF. The CDR3 bases are TGTGCCAGCTCACCACCCTCCTTAACAGGGTGGGGAAACACCATATATTTT.

The chain recombines TRBV5-8 with TRBJ2-1, with D possibly being TRBD2 (6 bases). CDR1 and CDR2 from the germline V gene are SGHTS and YDEGEE. Between the trimmed V and J ends, which lost 2 bases and 6 bases, there was a span of 15 bases. There are 15 residues in the CDR3. The CDR3 DNA reads as TGTGCCAGCAGCTTTCGGGGCGGGCGGGGCAATGAGCAGTTCTTC. Translating gives CASSFRGGRGNEQFF.

The genes are TRBV5-1 and TRBJ2-7; a possible D gene is TRBD1 (6 bases). The V gene lost 3 bases and the J gene lost 7 bases, with 17 bases spanning the gap. The length of the CDR3 is 14 residues. Germline V CDR1 and CDR2: SGHRS, YFSETQ. In nucleotides, the CDR3 is TGCGCCAGCAGCTCCGGATCACAGGGTGCAGAGCAGTACTTC. It specifies CASSSGSQGAEQYF.

The rearrangement uses TRBV5-1 and TRBJ2-7, with D possibly matching TRBD1 (7 bases). CDR1 is SGHRS and CDR2 is YFSETQ in the germline V gene. The germline V and J ends were trimmed by 6 bases and 6 bases, with 19 bases remaining between them. The CDR3 has 14 amino acids. In nucleotides, the CDR3 is TGCGCCAGCACAGGTCAGGGGGGCGTAGGCGAGCAGTACTTC. It encodes CASTGQGGVGEQYF.

The J gene is TRBJ1-4, the V gene TRBV9; TRBD1 matches 9 bases. Germline CDR1 is SGDLS and CDR2 is YYNGEE. The CDR3 is 18 amino acids. J gave up 7 bases and V 1 base, and 14 bases lay outside the gene matches. The CDR3 DNA is TGTGCCAGCAGCGTAAATCCCCCGGGACAGGGAGGGGGTGAAAAACTGTTTTTT. Its protein is CASSVNPPGQGGGEKLFF.

The chain carries TRBV7-3 and TRBJ2-7, with TRBD2 matching over 10 bases. The CDR3 is made up of 14 amino acids. V dropped 5 bases and J dropped 2; count of bases not matched to a gene: 3. Germline V gene data show CDR1 as SGHTA and CDR2 as FQGTGA. The CDR3 bases are TGTGCCAGCAGCGTAGCGGGGGGCCCCTACGAGCAGTACTTC. Translated, it gives CASSVAGGPYEQYF.

This clone occurred a few times. The J gene is TRBJ2-7, the V gene TRBV5-1, with 10 bases that match TRBD1. The germline V gene has CDR1 SGHRS and CDR2 YFSETQ. The V gene end was trimmed by 8 bases and the J gene end by 5 bases; junction bases not matched to a gene: 7. CDR3 length: 13 residues. The CDR3 region is CASAGQGVDEQYF. The DNA for the CDR3 is TGCGCCAGTGCAGGACAGGGGGTCGACGAGCAGTACTTC.

V is TRBV5-1 and J is TRBJ1-4; 9 bases line up with TRBD1. Trimming removed 5 bases from V and 7 bases from J; junction bases left unmatched: 3. This CDR3 comprises 13 residues. CDR1 SGHRS and CDR2 YFSETQ come from the germline V gene. The CDR3 DNA sequence: TGCGCCAGCAGACAGGGGGCTGGTGAAAAACTGTTTTTT. Translated: CASRQGAGEKLFF.

The chain has TRBV5-1 and TRBJ2-7; D possibly corresponds to TRBD1 (5 bases). This CDR3 is 12 amino acids long. Per the germline V gene, CDR1 is SGHRS and CDR2 is YFSETQ. V was trimmed by 4 bases and J by 5 bases, leaving 10 bases between them. This CDR3 is CASSNKGDEQYF. The CDR3 DNA reads as TGCGCCAGCAGCAACAAAGGGGACGAGCAGTACTTC.

The rearrangement uses TRBV20-1 and TRBJ2-1; D is possibly TRBD2 (5 bases). Germline V lookup: CDR1 DFQATT, CDR2 SNEGSKA (reference sequence). Trimming removed 3 bases from V and 4 bases from J, with 10 bases in between. The CDR3 is made up of 13 amino acids. Written as DNA, the CDR3 is TGCAGTGCTAGTAGGCTAGCTTACAATGAGCAGTTCTTC. Residues: CSASRLAYNEQFF.

The V gene is TRBV11-2, the J gene TRBJ2-2; no clear D. This CDR3 has 14 residues. The ends were cut back, 2 bases at V and 5 bases at J, with 9 bases in the middle. Per germline, CDR1 SGHAT and CDR2 FQNNGV. In DNA form, the CDR3 reads TGTGCCAGCAGCTTAAACCTCGGGACCGGGGAGCTGTTTTTT. Its protein is CASSLNLGTGELFF.

The chain joins TRBV28 to TRBJ2-3, with 10 bases fitting TRBD2. Trimming removed 6 bases from V and 5 bases from J; junction bases left unmatched: 5. The germline gives CDR1 MDHEN, CDR2 SYDVKM. The CDR3 has 14 residues. The CDR3 protein is CASSIAGGRDTQYF. CDR3 sequence (DNA): TGTGCCAGCAGCATAGCGGGAGGACGAGATACGCAGTATTTT.

This clone turned up a few times. The chain joins TRBV15 to TRBJ2-3; 7 nucleotides align to TRBD2. Unmatched junction bases numbered 4, after V lost 0 bases and J lost 4 bases. The CDR3 spans 15 residues. CDR1 is LNHNV and CDR2 is YYDKDF in the germline V gene (reference sequence). The CDR3 nucleotides are TGTGCCACCAGCAGAGAGAGCGGGGCCCCAGATACGCAGTATTTT. This gives the protein CATSRESGAPDTQYF.

J is TRBJ2-7 and V is TRBV5-1, with 7 bases lining up with TRBD1. Germline V gene sequence: CDR1 SGHRS, CDR2 YFSETQ. The CDR3 length is 16 residues. V shed 4 bases, J shed 0 bases, and the junction held 10 bases outside the gene matches. CDR3 nucleotide sequence: TGCGCCAGCAGCCCCTCGACAGGGATGAGCTCCTACGAGCAGTACTTC. The encoded protein is CASSPSTGMSSYEQYF.

V gene TRBV4-3 combines with J gene TRBJ2-5, with a possible D match to TRBD1 (6 bases). The V and J ends lost 3 bases and 2 bases respectively, with 13 bases between them. The CDR3 sequence is 15 residues long. From germline, CDR1 is LGHNA and CDR2 YSLEER. CDR3 coding DNA: TGCGCCAGCAGCCACCTTGCCGGGACACAAGAGACCCAGTACTTC. Translating it yields CASSHLAGTQETQYF.

The J gene is TRBJ2-5, the V gene TRBV6-5; D may be TRBD2 (5 bases). V dropped 2 bases and J dropped 1 base, with 8 bases sitting between them. The germline V gene has CDR1 MNHEY and CDR2 SVGAGI. There are 14 residues in the CDR3. The chain's CDR3 is CASSYLGSQETQYF. CDR3 DNA sequence: TGTGCCAGCAGTTACCTGGGGAGCCAAGAGACCCAGTACTTC.

This clone appeared once. The rearrangement links TRBV5-1 to TRBJ2-7; D not resolved. Trimming pared 4 bases from V and 2 bases from J, leaving 7 bases between. The V gene's germline CDR1 is SGHRS and CDR2 YFSETQ. The CDR3 is made up of 12 amino acids. The CDR3 DNA sequence: TGCGCCAGCAGCGCCAGTACCTACGAGCAGTACTTC. Its protein is CASSASTYEQYF.

Here the CDR3 DNA reads TGTGCCATCAGTGAGTCAGGGACAGGGGGCACCGGGGAGCTGTTTTTT. Its translation is CAISESGTGGTGELFF. This chain links TRBV10-3 with TRBJ2-2; the match to TRBD1 covers 11 bases. The germline V gene has CDR1 ENHRY and CDR2 SYGVKD. V shed 0 bases, J shed 4 bases, and the junction held 1 base outside the gene matches. There are 16 residues in the CDR3.

The chain combines TRBV7-3 with TRBJ2-1; D may be TRBD1 (7 bases). This CDR3 contains 18 residues. CDR1 is SGHTA and CDR2 is FQGTGA in the germline V gene. Trimming left V 1 base short and J 4 bases short, with 20 bases between. The CDR3 protein is CASSLKEGAQWNYNEQFF. Written as DNA, the CDR3 is TGTGCCAGCAGCTTAAAGGAGGGGGCCCAATGGAATTACAATGAGCAGTTCTTC.

The chain uses TRBV9 and TRBJ1-2, with TRBD1 identical over 7 bases. Germline loops: CDR1 SGDLS, CDR2 YYNGEE. The CDR3 length is 13 residues. V lost 4 bases to trimming and J lost 5 bases; unmatched junction nucleotides: 5. The CDR3 bases are TGTGCCAGCAGCATAACAGGGGTATATGGCTACACCTTC. Translated: CASSITGVYGYTF. The complete variable domain, with remaining parts taken from reference TRBV9 and TRBJ1-2, reads DSGVTQTPKHLITATGQRVTLRCSPRSGDLSVYWYQQSLDQGLQFLIQYYNGEERAKGNILERFSAQQFPDLHSELNLSSLELGDSALYFCASSITGVYGYTFGSGTRLTVV.

The chain combines TRBV5-1 with TRBJ1-3, with a weak D call TRBD1 (6 bases). V gave up 0 bases and J gave up 4 bases, with 14 bases separating them. The CDR3 totals 16 residues. Germline V gives CDR1 SGHRS, CDR2 YFSETQ. In DNA, the CDR3 is TGCGCCAGCAGCTTGGTGGGGGCAGGGAGCGGAAACACCATATATTTT. This sequence encodes CASSLVGAGSGNTIYF.

The J gene is TRBJ2-7, the V gene TRBV12-3 or TRBV12-4; tentatively, D is TRBD2 (6 bases). Trimming pared 6 bases from V and 5 bases from J, leaving 8 bases between. The CDR3 spans 11 residues. DNA of the CDR3: TGTGCCAGCAGACTAGCCCACGAGCAGTACTTC. The encoded protein is CASRLAHEQYF.

CDR3 loop: CASSPQPGGTDTQYF. In DNA, the CDR3 is TGCGCCAGCAGCCCGCAGCCGGGGGGCACAGATACGCAGTATTTT. The chain links TRBV5-1 to TRBJ2-3; perhaps TRBD2 as D (6 bases). V gave up 4 bases and J gave up 1 base, with 13 bases separating them. Germline V lookup: CDR1 SGHRS, CDR2 YFSETQ. CDR3 size: 15 residues.

V usage is TRBV19 and J usage is TRBJ2-2; unclear D gene. Trimming removed 3 bases from V and 0 bases from J, with 11 bases in between. Germline V gene data show CDR1 as LNHDA and CDR2 as SQIVND (reference sequence). CDR3 length equals 16 residues. The CDR3 loop reads CASSMVRLPNTGELFF. CDR3 nucleotides: TGTGCCAGTAGTATGGTTAGACTTCCGAACACCGGGGAGCTGTTTTTT.

J is TRBJ2-2 and V is TRBV5-4; D remains ambiguous. Trimming stripped 0 bases from V and 6 bases from J, with 15 bases between. The germline gives CDR1 SGHNT, CDR2 YYREEE (reference sequence). The CDR3 contains 16 residues. The CDR3 sequence: CASSLALTTTAGELFF. The DNA of the CDR3 is TGTGCCAGCAGCTTGGCGCTTACTACCACCGCCGGGGAGCTGTTTTTT.

The chain joins TRBV7-3 to TRBJ2-1; TRBD2 aligns across 12 bases. The V gene end was trimmed by 2 bases and the J gene end by 9 bases; junction bases not matched to a gene: 11. This CDR3 comprises 17 residues. CDR1 and CDR2 (germline): SGHTA, FQGTGA. The CDR3 bases are TGTGCCAGCAGCTTAGCCCCCGGGACTAGCGGGCTTGGTGAGCAGTTCTTC. It translates to CASSLAPGTSGLGEQFF.

This sequence joins TRBV7-2 and TRBJ2-7; tentatively, D is TRBD2 (5 bases). In germline, CDR1 is SGHTA, CDR2 FQGNSA. The CDR3 covers 14 residues. Deletions cut 5 bases from V and 0 bases from J, with 11 bases between. The CDR3: CASSPGIFSYEQYF. The CDR3 coding sequence is TGTGCCAGCAGCCCCGGGATCTTCTCCTACGAGCAGTACTTC.

The J gene is TRBJ1-2, the V gene TRBV7-2, with 7 bases fitting TRBD1. V was pared by 5 bases and J by 6 bases, with 9 bases of the junction left unmatched. Germline CDR1 and CDR2: SGHTA and FQGNSA. CDR3 size: 14 residues. This chain's CDR3 is CASSLRTGSDGYTF. The DNA of the CDR3 is TGTGCCAGCAGCCTCCGGACAGGTTCCGATGGCTACACCTTC.

The chain has TRBV13 and TRBJ2-2; a weak D match, TRBD1 (6 bases). Germline loops: CDR1 PRHDT, CDR2 FYEKMQ (reference sequence). The CDR3 has 15 residues. V shed 5 bases and J shed 0 bases, with 10 bases lying between them. CDR3 DNA sequence: TGTGCCAGCAGCCTTGACAGGTCGAACACCGGGGAGCTGTTTTTT. Translated, it gives CASSLDRSNTGELFF.

CDR3 in amino acids: CASSQRGTSQDTQYF. The CDR3 DNA reads as TGTGCCAGCAGCCAGAGGGGTACTAGCCAGGATACGCAGTATTTT. This chain joins TRBV7-2 and TRBJ2-3; a weak D match, TRBD2 (6 bases). Trimming removed 5 bases from V and 6 bases from J, with 18 bases in between. CDR1 is SGHTA, CDR2 FQGNSA, per germline. The CDR3 totals 15 residues.